These 14 T cell receptor beta chains came from one sample sequenced in a study of blood T cell repertoires in COVID-19. The data were produced by immunoSEQ multiplex PCR, yet TCRdb's version contains in-frame clones alone and is incomplete. The sample contains 200,000 to 250,000 clones, about 85% of which appear only once. What was sequenced was PBMCs or T cells enriched from blood (not recorded which). The receptors shown here come from a young man who had recovered from COVID-19.

This clone showed up just once. This may stem from a read error, because a much larger clone lies one nucleotide away. J is TRBJ2-5 and V is TRBV5-4, with 10 bases aligning to TRBD2. CDR1 is SGHNT and CDR2 is YYREEE in the germline V gene (reference sequence). This CDR3 has 15 amino acids. The V segment lost 2 bases and the J segment 1 base; nucleotides outside the gene matches: 2. This CDR3 reads CASSFRTSGQETQYF. The CDR3 DNA is TGTGCCAGCAGCTTCCGGACTAGCGGCCAAGAGACCCAGTACTTC.

The chain couples TRBV7-2 to TRBJ1-1, with TRBD1 matching 7 bases. The V gene's germline CDR1 is SGHTA and CDR2 FQGNSA. The length of the CDR3 is 13 residues. With 5 bases clipped from V and 3 bases from J, the junction kept 3 bases outside the gene matches. CDR3 loop: CASSTQGYTEAFF. CDR3 nucleotide sequence: TGTGCCAGCAGCACACAGGGGTACACTGAAGCTTTCTTT.

V and J are TRBV6-2 or TRBV6-3 and TRBJ2-7, with 8 bases aligning to TRBD2. Germline V gives CDR1 MNHEY, CDR2 SVGEGT. Trimming removed 2 bases from V and 7 bases from J; junction bases left unmatched: 10. The CDR3 spans 15 residues. The CDR3 region has the DNA TGTGCCAGCAGTTACAGAGCGGGGGCCAAGGGGGAGCAGTACTTC. This gives the protein CASSYRAGAKGEQYF.

V is TRBV5-4 and J is TRBJ2-7; TRBD1 matches 7 bases. Trimming at V came to 4 bases and at J to 7 bases, leaving 14 bases not matched to a gene. Germline CDR1 is SGHNT and CDR2 is YYREEE (reference sequence). This CDR3 contains 15 residues. CDR3 amino acids: CASSPGQERKWEQYF. CDR3 nucleotides: TGTGCCAGCAGCCCAGGACAGGAAAGAAAGTGGGAGCAGTACTTC. Full variable domain (outside the CDR3, taken from reference TRBV5-4 and TRBJ2-7): ETGVTQSPTHLIKTRGQQVTLRCSSQSGHNTVSWYQQALGQGPQFIFQYYREEENGRGNFPPRFSGLQFPNYSSELNVNALELDDSALYLCASSPGQERKWEQYFGPGTRLTVT.

The chain recombines TRBV9 with TRBJ2-5; D is possibly TRBD1 (5 bases). Germline CDR1 and CDR2: SGDLS and YYNGEE. The CDR3 totals 15 residues. V lost 0 bases, J lost 5 bases, and 14 bases lay in between. This CDR3 reads CASSVGGVMGETQYF. The CDR3 nucleotides read TGTGCCAGCAGCGTAGGGGGCGTGATGGGGGAGACCCAGTACTTC.

The V and J genes are TRBV10-3 and TRBJ2-7, with TRBD2 matching over 9 bases. Losses at the gene ends were 4 bases for V and 3 bases for J; bases not matched to a gene: 10. This CDR3 comprises 16 residues. CDR1 and CDR2 from the germline V gene are ENHRY and SYGVKD. The CDR3 coding sequence is TGTGCCATCAGTGGGACTAGCGCCCGGAGGAACTACGAGCAGTACTTC. Protein sequence: CAISGTSARRNYEQYF.

The chain employs TRBV29-1 and TRBJ1-4; no definite D call. V lost 1 base and J lost 2, with 14 bases in between. The CDR3 loop spans 16 amino acids. Per germline, CDR1 SQVTM and CDR2 ANQGSEA. This CDR3 reads CSVEGPSFGTNEKLFF. The CDR3 bases are TGCAGCGTTGAAGGGCCCTCATTCGGGACTAATGAAAAACTGTTTTTT.

The chain joins TRBV6-4 to TRBJ2-3; no clear D. Germline V gene lookup returns CDR1 MRHNA and CDR2 SNTAGT. This CDR3 is 13 amino acids long. V was cut by 4 bases and J by 10 bases, with 15 bases left in between. CDR3: CASSVSRLMPQYF. The DNA for the CDR3 is TGTGCCAGCAGTGTTTCTAGGCTAATGCCGCAGTATTTT.

V is TRBV11-2 and J is TRBJ2-2; D not resolved. This CDR3 comprises 14 residues. Per germline, CDR1 SGHAT and CDR2 FQNNGV. V was cut by 2 bases and J by 2 bases, with 6 bases left in between. The CDR3 nucleotides are TGTGCCAGCAGCTTACTCGTAAACACCGGGGAGCTGTTTTTT. It codes for CASSLLVNTGELFF.

The chain combines TRBV28 with TRBJ1-5, with D possibly TRBD1 on 6 matching bases. The length of the CDR3 is 14 residues. Trimming removed 2 bases at V and 13 bases at J, with 18 bases between. Germline CDR1 MDHEN, CDR2 SYDVKM. The DNA of the CDR3 is TGTGCCAGCAGTTTACAACAGGCCAGGGGAGAGCAGCATTTT. Protein sequence: CASSLQQARGEQHF.

The chain joins TRBV30 to TRBJ2-7, with a tentative D call TRBD2 (6 bases). The CDR3 is made up of 14 amino acids. V was pared by 4 bases and J by 6 bases, with 19 bases between. Germline CDR1 is GTSNPN and CDR2 is SVGIG (reference sequence). As DNA, the CDR3 is TGTGCCTGGACCCCCTCGCTTCTCGGGGGCGAGCAGTACTTC. Its translation is CAWTPSLLGGEQYF. Using reference TRBV30 and TRBJ2-7 for the parts outside the CDR3, the full variable domain is SQTIHQWPATLVQPVGSPLSLECTVEGTSNPNLYWYRQAAGRGLQLLFYSVGIGQISSEVPQNLSASRPQDRQFILSSKKLLLSDSGFYLCAWTPSLLGGEQYFGPGTRLTVT.

The rearrangement joins TRBV14 to TRBJ2-7; TRBD2 might be the D (5 bases). The CDR3 runs to 14 residues. Deletions cut 1 base from V and 7 bases from J, with 14 bases between. Germline CDR1 is SGHDN and CDR2 is FVKESK. In DNA form, the CDR3 reads TGTGCCAGCAGCCAAGGTAGCGCCAGAGGGGAGCAGTACTTC. Translation: CASSQGSARGEQYF. The whole variable domain, remainder taken from reference TRBV14 and TRBJ2-7, is EAGVTQFPSHSVIEKGQTVTLRCDPISGHDNLYWYRRVMGKEIKFLLHFVKESKQDESGMPNNRFLAERTGGTYSTLKVQPAELEDSGVYFCASSQGSARGEQYFGPGTRLTVT.

On this clone itself: This may be a read error: a much more frequent sequence differs by one nucleotide. J is TRBJ2-7 and V is TRBV6-1; 7 bases are shared with TRBD2. This CDR3 has 16 amino acids. Germline CDR1 MNHNS, CDR2 SASEGT. For the CDR3, the DNA is TGTGCCAGAAGTGAATCTAGCGGTGATAGCTCCTACGAGCAGTACTTC. The encoded protein is CARSESSGDSSYEQYF.

V is TRBV19 and J is TRBJ1-1; D is ambiguous. Trimming shortened V by 7 bases and J by 0 bases, and 6 bases separated the two germline ends. The germline V gene encodes CDR1 LNHDA and CDR2 SQIVND (reference sequence). The CDR3 runs to 12 residues. The CDR3, as DNA: TGTGCCAGTAAGAGGATGAACACTGAAGCTTTCTTT. This sequence encodes CASKRMNTEAFF. Drawing the rest from reference TRBV19 and TRBJ1-1, the complete variable domain is DGGITQSPKYLFRKEGQNVTLSCEQNLNHDAMYWYRQDPGQGLRLIYYSQIVNDFQKGDIAEGYSVSREKKESFPLTVTSAQKNPTAFYLCASKRMNTEAFFGQGTRLTVV.